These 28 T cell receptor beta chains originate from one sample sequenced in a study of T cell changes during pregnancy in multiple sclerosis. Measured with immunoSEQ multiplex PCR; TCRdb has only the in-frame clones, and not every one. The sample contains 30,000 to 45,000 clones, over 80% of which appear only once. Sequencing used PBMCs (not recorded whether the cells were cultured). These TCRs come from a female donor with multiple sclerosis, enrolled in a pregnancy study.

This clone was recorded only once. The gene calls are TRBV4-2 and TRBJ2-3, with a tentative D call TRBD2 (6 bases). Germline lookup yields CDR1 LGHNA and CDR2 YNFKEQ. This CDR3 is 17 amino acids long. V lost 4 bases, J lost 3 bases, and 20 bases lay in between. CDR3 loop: CASSPNMEGRWTDTQYF. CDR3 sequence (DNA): TGTGCCAGCAGCCCTAATATGGAGGGGAGATGGACAGATACGCAGTATTTT.

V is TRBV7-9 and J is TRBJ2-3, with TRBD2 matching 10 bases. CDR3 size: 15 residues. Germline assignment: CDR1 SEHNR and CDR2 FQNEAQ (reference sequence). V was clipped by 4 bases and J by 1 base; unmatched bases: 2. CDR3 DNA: TGTGCCAGCAGCTGGACTAGCGGAGGCACAGATACGCAGTATTTT. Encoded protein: CASSWTSGGTDTQYF.

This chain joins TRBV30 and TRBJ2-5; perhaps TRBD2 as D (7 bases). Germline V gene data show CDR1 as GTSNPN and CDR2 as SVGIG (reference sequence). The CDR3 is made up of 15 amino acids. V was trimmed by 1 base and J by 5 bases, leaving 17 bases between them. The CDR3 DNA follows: TGTGCCTGGAGTGCCCTTGCGGGGGCTGGGGAGACCCAGTACTTC. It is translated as CAWSALAGAGETQYF.

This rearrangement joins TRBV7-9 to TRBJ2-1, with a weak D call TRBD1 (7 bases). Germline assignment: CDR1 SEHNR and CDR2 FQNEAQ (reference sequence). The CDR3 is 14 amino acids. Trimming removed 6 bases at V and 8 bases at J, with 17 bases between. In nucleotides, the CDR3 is TGTGCCAGCAGATTGAGGGGGCGGGACTATGAGCAGTTCTTC. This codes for CASRLRGRDYEQFF.

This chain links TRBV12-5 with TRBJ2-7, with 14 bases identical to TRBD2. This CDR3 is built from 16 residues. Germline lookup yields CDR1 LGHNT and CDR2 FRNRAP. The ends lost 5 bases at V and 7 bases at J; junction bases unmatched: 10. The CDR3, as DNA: TGTGCTAGTGGTGGAGTGACTAGCGGGAGGGCGGGGGAGCAGTACTTC. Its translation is CASGGVTSGRAGEQYF.

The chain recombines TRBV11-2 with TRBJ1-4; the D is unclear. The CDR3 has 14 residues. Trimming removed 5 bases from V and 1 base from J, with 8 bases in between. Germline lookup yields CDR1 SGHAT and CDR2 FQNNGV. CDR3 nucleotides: TGTGCCAGCAGCCCGACAAGAACTAATGAAAAACTGTTTTTT. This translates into CASSPTRTNEKLFF.

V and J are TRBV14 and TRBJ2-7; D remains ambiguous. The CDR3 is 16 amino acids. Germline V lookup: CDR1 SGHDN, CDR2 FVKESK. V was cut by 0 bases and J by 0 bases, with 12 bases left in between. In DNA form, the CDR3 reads TGTGCCAGCAGCCAAGAGTCGGCACGCGTCTCCTACGAGCAGTACTTC. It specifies CASSQESARVSYEQYF.

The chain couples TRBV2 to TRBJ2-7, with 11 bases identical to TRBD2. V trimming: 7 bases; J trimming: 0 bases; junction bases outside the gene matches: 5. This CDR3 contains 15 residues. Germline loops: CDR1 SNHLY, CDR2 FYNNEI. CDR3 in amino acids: CASTQLAGVSYEQYF. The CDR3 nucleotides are TGTGCCAGCACCCAACTAGCGGGAGTCTCCTACGAGCAGTACTTC.

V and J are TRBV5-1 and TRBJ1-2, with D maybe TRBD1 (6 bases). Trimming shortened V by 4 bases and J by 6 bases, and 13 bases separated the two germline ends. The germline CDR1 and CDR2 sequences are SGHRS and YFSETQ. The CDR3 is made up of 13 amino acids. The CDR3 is CASSPQTGHGYTF. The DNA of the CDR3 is TGCGCCAGCAGCCCACAAACAGGGCATGGCTACACCTTC.

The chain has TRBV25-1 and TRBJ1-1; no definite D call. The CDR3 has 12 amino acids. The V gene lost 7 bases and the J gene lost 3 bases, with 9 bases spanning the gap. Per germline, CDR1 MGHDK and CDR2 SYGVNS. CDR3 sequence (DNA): TGTGCCAGCACGAACGGTGACACTGAAGCTTTCTTT. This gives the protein CASTNGDTEAFF.

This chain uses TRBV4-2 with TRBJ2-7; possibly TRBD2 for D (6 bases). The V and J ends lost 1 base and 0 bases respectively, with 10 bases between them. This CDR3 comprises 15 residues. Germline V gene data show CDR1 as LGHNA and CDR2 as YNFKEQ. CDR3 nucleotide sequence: TGTGCCAGCAGCCAAGGGTACGGGAGCTCCTACGAGCAGTACTTC. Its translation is CASSQGYGSSYEQYF.

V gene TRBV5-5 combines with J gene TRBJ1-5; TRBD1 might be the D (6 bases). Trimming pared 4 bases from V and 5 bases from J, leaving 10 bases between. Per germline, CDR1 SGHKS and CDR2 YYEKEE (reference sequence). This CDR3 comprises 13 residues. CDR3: CASSRGRYQPQHF. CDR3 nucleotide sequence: TGTGCCAGCAGCCGGGGGCGGTATCAGCCCCAGCATTTT.

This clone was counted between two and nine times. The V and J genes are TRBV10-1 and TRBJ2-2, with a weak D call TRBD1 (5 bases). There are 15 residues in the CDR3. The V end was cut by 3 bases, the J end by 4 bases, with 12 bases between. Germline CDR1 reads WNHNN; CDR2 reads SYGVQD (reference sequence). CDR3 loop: CASSDRQSGTGELFF. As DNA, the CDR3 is TGCGCCAGCAGTGATAGACAGTCGGGCACCGGGGAGCTGTTTTTT.

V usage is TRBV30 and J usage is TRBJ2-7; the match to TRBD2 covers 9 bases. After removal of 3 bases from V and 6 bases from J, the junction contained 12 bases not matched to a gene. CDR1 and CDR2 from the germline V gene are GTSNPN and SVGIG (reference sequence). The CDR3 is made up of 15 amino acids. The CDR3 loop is CAWRGRGGSGSEQYF. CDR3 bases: TGTGCCTGGAGGGGGAGGGGGGGTAGCGGGAGCGAGCAGTACTTC.

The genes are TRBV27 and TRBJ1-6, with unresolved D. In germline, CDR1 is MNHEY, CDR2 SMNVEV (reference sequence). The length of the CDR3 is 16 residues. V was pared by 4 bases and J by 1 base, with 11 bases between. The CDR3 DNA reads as TGTGCCAGCAGTTCTTCCCTTCTATCCTATAATTCACCCCTCCACTTT. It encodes CASSSSLLSYNSPLHF.

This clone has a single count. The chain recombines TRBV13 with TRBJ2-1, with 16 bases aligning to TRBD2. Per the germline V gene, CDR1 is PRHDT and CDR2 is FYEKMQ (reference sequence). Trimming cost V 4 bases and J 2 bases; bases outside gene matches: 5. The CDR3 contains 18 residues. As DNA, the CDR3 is TGTGCCAGCAGCTCCCGCGGGACTAGCGGGAGGGCCTACAATGAGCAGTTCTTC. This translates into CASSSRGTSGRAYNEQFF. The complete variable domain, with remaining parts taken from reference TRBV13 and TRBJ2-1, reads AAGVIQSPRHLIKEKRETATLKCYPIPRHDTVYWYQQGPGQDPQFLISFYEKMQSDKGSIPDRFSAQQFSDYHSELNMSSLELGDSALYFCASSSRGTSGRAYNEQFFGPGTRLTVL.

The CDR3 sequence: CASSLDSLGNQPQHF. As DNA, the CDR3 is TGTGCCAGCAGTTTAGATAGCCTTGGCAATCAGCCCCAGCATTTT. The rearrangement links TRBV27 to TRBJ1-5, with D unresolved. The CDR3 spans 15 residues. V gave up 2 bases and J gave up 2 bases, with 10 bases separating them. From germline, CDR1 is MNHEY and CDR2 SMNVEV (reference sequence).

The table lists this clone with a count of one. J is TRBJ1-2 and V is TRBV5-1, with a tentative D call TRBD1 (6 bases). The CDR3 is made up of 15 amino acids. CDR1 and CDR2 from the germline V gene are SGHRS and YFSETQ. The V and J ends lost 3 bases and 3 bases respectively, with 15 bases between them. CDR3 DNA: TGCGCCAGCAGCTGGACAGCTCTCCGGGACTATGGCTACACCTTC. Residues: CASSWTALRDYGYTF.

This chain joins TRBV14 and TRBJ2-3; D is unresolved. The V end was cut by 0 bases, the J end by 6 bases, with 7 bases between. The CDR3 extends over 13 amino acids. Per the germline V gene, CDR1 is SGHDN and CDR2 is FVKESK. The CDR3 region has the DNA TGTGCCAGCAGCCAAGAGATGGGGGATACGCAGTATTTT. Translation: CASSQEMGDTQYF.

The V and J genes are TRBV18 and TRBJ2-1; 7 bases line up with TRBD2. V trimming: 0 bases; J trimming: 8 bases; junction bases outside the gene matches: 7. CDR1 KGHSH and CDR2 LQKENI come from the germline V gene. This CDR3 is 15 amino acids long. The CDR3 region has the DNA TGTGCCAGCTCACCACCGTCGGGGGGTGGTGATGAGCAGTTCTTC. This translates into CASSPPSGGGDEQFF. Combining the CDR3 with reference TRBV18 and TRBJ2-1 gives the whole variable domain NAGVMQNPRHLVRRRGQEARLRCSPMKGHSHVYWYRQLPEEGLKFMVYLQKENIIDESGMPKERFSAEFPKEGPSILRIQQVVRGDSAAYFCASSPPSGGGDEQFFGPGTRLTVL.

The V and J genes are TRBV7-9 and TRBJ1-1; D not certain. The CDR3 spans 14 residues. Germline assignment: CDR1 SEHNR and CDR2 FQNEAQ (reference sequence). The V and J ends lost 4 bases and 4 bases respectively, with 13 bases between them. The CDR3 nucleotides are TGTGCCAGCAGCTCGGATCTCTGGGGCACTGAAGCTTTCTTT. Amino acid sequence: CASSSDLWGTEAFF.

In nucleotides, the CDR3 is TGCGCCAGCACCCCGTCCCTCTCTGGGGCCAACGTCCTGACTTTC. This codes for CASTPSLSGANVLTF. This chain links TRBV5-1 with TRBJ2-6; D is uncertain. V lost 6 bases to trimming and J lost 0 bases, with 10 bases between them. The CDR3 has 15 amino acids. The V gene's germline CDR1 is SGHRS and CDR2 YFSETQ.

The CDR3 DNA sequence: TGCCCGTGGCGAACCTACGAGCAGTACTTC. Amino acids: CPWRTYEQYF. The chain couples TRBV20-1 to TRBJ2-7; D is undetermined. The V gene's germline CDR1 is DFQATT and CDR2 SNEGSKA (reference sequence). CDR3 length: 10 residues.

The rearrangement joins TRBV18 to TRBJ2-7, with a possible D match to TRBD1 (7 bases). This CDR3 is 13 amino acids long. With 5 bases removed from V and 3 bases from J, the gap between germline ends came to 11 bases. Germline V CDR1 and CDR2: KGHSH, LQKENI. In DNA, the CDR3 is TGTGCCAGCTCAGGCGGGACAGACTACGAGCAGTACTTC. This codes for CASSGGTDYEQYF.

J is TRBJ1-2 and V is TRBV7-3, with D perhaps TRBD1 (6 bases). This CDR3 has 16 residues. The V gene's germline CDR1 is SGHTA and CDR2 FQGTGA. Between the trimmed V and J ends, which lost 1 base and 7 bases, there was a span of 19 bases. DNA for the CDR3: TGTGCCAGCAGCTTAAACGGCCGGGCAGGGGATACTGGCTACACCTTC. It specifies CASSLNGRAGDTGYTF.

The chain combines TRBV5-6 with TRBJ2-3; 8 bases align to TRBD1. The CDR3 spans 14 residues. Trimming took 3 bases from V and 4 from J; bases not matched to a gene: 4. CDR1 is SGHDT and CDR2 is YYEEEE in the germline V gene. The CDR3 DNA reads TGTGCCAGCAGCTCGACAGGGGTCGCAGATACGCAGTATTTT. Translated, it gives CASSSTGVADTQYF.

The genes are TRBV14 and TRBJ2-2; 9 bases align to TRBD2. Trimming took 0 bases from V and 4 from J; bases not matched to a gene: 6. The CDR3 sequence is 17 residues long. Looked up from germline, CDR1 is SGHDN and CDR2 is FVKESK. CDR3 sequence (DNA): TGTGCCAGCAGCCAAGAATTTGGGACTAGCCCCACCGGGGAGCTGTTTTTT. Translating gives CASSQEFGTSPTGELFF.

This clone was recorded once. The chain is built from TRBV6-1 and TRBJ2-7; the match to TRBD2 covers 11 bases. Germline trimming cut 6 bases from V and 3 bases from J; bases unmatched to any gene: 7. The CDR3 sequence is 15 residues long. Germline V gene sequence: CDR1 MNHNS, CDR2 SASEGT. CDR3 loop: CASSLGTSGFYEQYF. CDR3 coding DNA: TGTGCCAGCAGCCTAGGGACTAGCGGATTCTACGAGCAGTACTTC.